This TCR beta chain derives from a study of CD8+CD57+ T cells in acquired aplastic anemia. As for the study in general: The mean DNA yield obtained from sorted CD4+ and CD8+ cells came to roughly 3.4 ug.

Study-wide results and caveats: Overlap between patients and controls comprised 25 to 30 CD8+ CDR3 sequences.

The study profiled TCR beta VDJ and CDR3 using genomic DNA as template. TCRdb recomputed calls from the reads with MiXCR, one row per CDR3 protein. In the table there are about 120,000 distinct CDR3 sequences, 55% to 70% of which are singletons. A word on this clonotype: Its antigen is still unknown.

The ends lost 7 bases at V and 4 bases at J; junction bases unmatched: 6. The CDR3 runs to 13 residues. The germline V gene encodes CDR1 SQVTM and CDR2 ANQGSEA. CD8+CD57+ cell expansion had been shown by flow cytometry in patients chosen for sequencing. Patient blood was sampled before any therapy had been received. Sequenced input: sorted CD4+, CD8+, or CD8+CD57+ T cells (not recorded which) from PBMCs. The receptor was isolated from a human donor with aplastic anemia. The chain carries TRBV29-1 and TRBJ1-2; TRBD1 aligns across 10 bases. CDR3 protein: CSAQDRGTYGYTF. The CDR3 bases are TGCAGCGCCCAGGACAGGGGGACCTATGGCTACACCTTC.